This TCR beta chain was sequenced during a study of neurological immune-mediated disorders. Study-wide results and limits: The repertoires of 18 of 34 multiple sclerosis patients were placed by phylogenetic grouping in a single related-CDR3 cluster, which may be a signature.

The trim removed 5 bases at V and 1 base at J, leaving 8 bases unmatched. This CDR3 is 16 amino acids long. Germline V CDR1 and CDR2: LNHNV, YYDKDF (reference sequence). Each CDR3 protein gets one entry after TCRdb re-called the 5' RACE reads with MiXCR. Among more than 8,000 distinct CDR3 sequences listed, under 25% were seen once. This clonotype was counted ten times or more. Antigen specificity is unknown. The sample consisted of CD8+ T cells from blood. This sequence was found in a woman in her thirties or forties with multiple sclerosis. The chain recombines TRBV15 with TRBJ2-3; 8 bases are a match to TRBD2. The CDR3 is CATSVLSGGRTDTQYF. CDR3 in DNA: TGTGCCACCAGCGTGCTAAGCGGGGGCCGCACAGATACGCAGTATTTT. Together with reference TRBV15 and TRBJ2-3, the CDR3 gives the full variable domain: DAMVIQNPRYQVTQFGKPVTLSCSQTLNHNVMYWYQQKSSQAPKLLFHYYDKDFNNEADTPDNFQSRRPNTSFCFLDIRSPGLGDTAMYLCATSVLSGGRTDTQYFGPGTRLTVL.